This TCR beta chain emerged from a study of post-analysis software for immune sequencing data. Comments on this clonotype: Its antigen remains unidentified.

Study outcomes and limitations: Batch-mates among the samples co-clustered strongly by F measure. TRBV5-6, TRBV5-1 and TRBV20-1 belonged to a set of about five TRBV segments that were more frequent in patients than controls. In multiple sclerosis, normalized Chao1 diversity was significantly below that of controls.

The CDR3 loop spans 17 amino acids. The J segment lost 4 bases and the V segment lost 2 bases, leaving 6 bases of the junction unmatched. Germline CDR1 is SEHNR and CDR2 is FQNEAQ (reference sequence). Unique molecular identifiers were carried by the TCR beta cDNA libraries. T cells numbering 1 to 10 million yielded a few hundred thousand cDNA molecules. TCRdb reprocessed the PCR reads via MiXCR and lists one record per CDR3 protein. The sample holds some 690,000 distinct CDR3 sequences, 59% seen once. Sequencing was carried out using blood. This receptor was taken from a girl aged 2 to 9 with multiple sclerosis. This chain links TRBV7-9 with TRBJ2-6; 9 nucleotides match TRBD1. As DNA, the CDR3 is TGTGCCAGCAGCTTAAGGGACAGGGCGCCCGGGGCCAACGTCCTGACTTTC. This codes for CASSLRDRAPGANVLTF. Complete variable domain (other parts from reference TRBV7-9 and TRBJ2-6): DTGVSQNPRHKITKRGQNVTFRCDPISEHNRLYWYRQTLGQGPEFLTYFQNEAQLEKSRLLSDRFSAERPKGSFSTLEIQRTEQGDSAMYLCASSLRDRAPGANVLTFGAGSRLTVL.